This T cell receptor beta chain stems from a study of control samples from healthy donors and cancer patients. Sequenced by immunoSEQ multiplex PCR; TCRdb stores in-frame clones only, minus some. This sample carries roughly 120,000 clones, about 94% of them seen once, and the ten largest clones take 2.6%. CDR1 GTSNPN and CDR2 SVGIG come from the germline V gene (reference sequence). V lost 1 base and J 5 bases, leaving 11 bases between the germline ends. This CDR3 contains 14 residues. This TCR derives from a young man in good health. V gene TRBV30 combines with J gene TRBJ2-2; D is perhaps TRBD1 (6 bases). Sequenced material: blood. CDR3 sequence: CAWSAGRGTGELFF. The DNA of the CDR3 is TGTGCCTGGAGTGCCGGCAGGGGTACCGGGGAGCTGTTTTTT.